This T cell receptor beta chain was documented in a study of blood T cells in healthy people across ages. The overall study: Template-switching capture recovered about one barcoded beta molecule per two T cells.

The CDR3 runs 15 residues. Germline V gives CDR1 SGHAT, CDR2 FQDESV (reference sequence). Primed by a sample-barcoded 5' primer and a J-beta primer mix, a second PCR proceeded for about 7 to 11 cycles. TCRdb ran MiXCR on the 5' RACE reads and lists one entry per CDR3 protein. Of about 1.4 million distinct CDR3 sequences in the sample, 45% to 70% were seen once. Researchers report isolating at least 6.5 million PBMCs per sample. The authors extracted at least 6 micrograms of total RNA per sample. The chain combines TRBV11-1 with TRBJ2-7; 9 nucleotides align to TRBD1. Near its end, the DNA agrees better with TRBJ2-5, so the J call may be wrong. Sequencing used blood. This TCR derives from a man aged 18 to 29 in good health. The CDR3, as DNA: TGTGCCAGCAGCCGCGGGACAGGGAGGGAAGAGACCCAGTACTTC. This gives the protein CASSRGTGREETQYF.